The rows below give T cell receptor beta chains drawn from one sample of a study of glioma-infiltrating T cells after dendritic cell vaccination. The assay was immunoSEQ multiplex PCR, and TCRdb's table has in-frame clones only and misses some. This sample has approximately 92,000 clones, with roughly 80% found just once. This material consisted of blood, taken after dendritic cell vaccination. The receptors were sampled from a human donor with glioblastoma. Each CDR3 is given with its conserved first and last residue. A D gene is named only where the DNA matches it firmly. Not all rows give a size; the values are once, few, many and, for expanded clones, a class.

size: -; V: TRBV18; J: TRBJ1-4; D: TRBD1; DNA: TGTGCCAGCTCACCACCGGACAGGGCGGGGGAAAAACTGTTTTTT; CDR3: CASSPPDRAGEKLFF
size: -; V: TRBV10-1; J: TRBJ1-1; D: -; DNA: TGCGCCAGCACCTCAGGACAAGGCGAACAGCTTTTCTTT; CDR3: CASTSGQGEQLFF
size: -; V: TRBV7-3; J: TRBJ2-1; D: TRBD1; DNA: TGTGCCAGCAGCTCTACAGGGGGCAATGAGCAGTTCTTC; CDR3: CASSSTGGNEQFF
size: -; V: TRBV12-5; J: TRBJ1-2; D: TRBD1; DNA: TGTGCTAGTGGTTTGGGGGACAGGGGCTCGGGCTACACCTTC; CDR3: CASGLGDRGSGYTF
size: -; V: TRBV5-1; J: TRBJ2-3; D: -; DNA: TGCGCCAGCAGCCCCGTACTCAACACAGATACGCAGTATTTT; CDR3: CASSPVLNTDTQYF
size: -; V: TRBV7-6; J: TRBJ2-1; D: TRBD2; DNA: TGTGCCAGCAGCTTAGCGGGAGGGCCCGTCAATGAGCAGTTCTTC; CDR3: CASSLAGGPVNEQFF
size: once; V: TRBV6-6; J: TRBJ1-1; D: -; DNA: TGTGCCAGCTTATTGCAGGGAAATATGAACACTGAAGCTTTCTTT; CDR3: CASLLQGNMNTEAFF
size: -; V: TRBV5-1; J: TRBJ1-1; D: -; DNA: TGCGCCAGCCGCTTGGTCTATCGGGTGGGAGTTCACACTGAAGCTTTCTTT; CDR3: CASRLVYRVGVHTEAFF
size: few; V: TRBV5-1; J: TRBJ1-6; D: -; DNA: TGCGCCAGCAGCTTGGGCCTAGACAGGAGGAATTCACCCCTCCACTTT; CDR3: CASSLGLDRRNSPLHF
size: -; V: TRBV7-3; J: TRBJ2-3; D: TRBD1; DNA: TGTGCCAGCAGCTTAGGGGGACAGGGATCAGATACGCAGTATTTT; CDR3: CASSLGGQGSDTQYF
size: few; V: TRBV5-1; J: TRBJ2-2; D: TRBD2; DNA: TGCGCCAGCAGCCGCGGGACTAGCGCGAGCACCGGGGAGCTGTTTTTT; CDR3: CASSRGTSASTGELFF
size: -; V: TRBV4-1; J: TRBJ2-3; D: TRBD2; DNA: TGCGCCAGCAGCCAATGGGCGGGGGGGCACACAGATACGCAGTATTTT; CDR3: CASSQWAGGHTDTQYF
size: -; V: TRBV5-1; J: TRBJ1-1; D: TRBD1; DNA: TGCGCCAGCAGCCCGACAGGGGTTCGTGAAGCTTTCTTT; CDR3: CASSPTGVREAFF
size: -; V: TRBV5-6; J: TRBJ2-5; D: -; DNA: TGTGCCAGCAGCCGTCAAGAGACCCAGTACTTC; CDR3: CASSRQETQYF
size: -; V: TRBV11-3; J: TRBJ1-2; D: TRBD1; DNA: TGTGCCAGCAGCTTAGATATGCACAGGGGGCGAGCTAACTATGGCTACACCTTC; CDR3: CASSLDMHRGRANYGYTF
size: -; V: TRBV5-1; J: TRBJ2-7; D: -; DNA: TGCGCCAGCAGCTTGGACAGGGCTATGAACGAGCAGTACTTC; CDR3: CASSLDRAMNEQYF
size: -; V: TRBV7-7; J: TRBJ1-1; D: -; DNA: TGTGCTAGCAGCTTAAGCTTGAACACTGAAGCTTTCTTT; CDR3: CASSLSLNTEAFF
size: -; V: TRBV28; J: TRBJ2-1; D: -; DNA: TGTGCCAGCAGTTTATTGAGTGGTGAGCAGTTCTTC; CDR3: CASSLLSGEQFF
size: -; V: TRBV5-1; J: TRBJ1-2; D: TRBD1; DNA: TGCGCCAGCAGCGAAGGACAGGTTGGGGGCTATGGCTACACCTTC; CDR3: CASSEGQVGGYGYTF
size: -; V: TRBV6-5; J: TRBJ1-5; D: TRBD1; DNA: TGTGCCAGCGGCGACGGACAGGGTAGACAGCCCCAGCATTTT; CDR3: CASGDGQGRQPQHF
size: -; V: TRBV6-1; J: TRBJ2-1; D: -; DNA: TGTGCCAGCAGGATGGCAGGACTACCCTTCCAGGAGCAGTTCTTC; CDR3: CASRMAGLPFQEQFF
size: -; V: TRBV25-1; J: TRBJ2-3; D: TRBD1; DNA: TGTGCCAGCAGTGATATGACAGGGGCTTTCACAGATACGCAGTATTTT; CDR3: CASSDMTGAFTDTQYF
size: -; V: TRBV4-2; J: TRBJ2-3; D: TRBD2; DNA: TGTGCCAGCAGGACTAGCGGGGGGGCGGGTCATGGTACGCAGTATTTT; CDR3: CASRTSGGAGHGTQYF
size: -; V: TRBV6-1; J: TRBJ1-2; D: -; DNA: TGTGCCAGCAGTGCCCGCGGGTCGGAATACAACTATGGCTACACCTTC; CDR3: CASSARGSEYNYGYTF
size: -; V: TRBV7-9; J: TRBJ2-2; D: -; DNA: TGTGCCAGCAGCCCCGGCAGGGGACCCACCGGGGAGCTGTTTTTT; CDR3: CASSPGRGPTGELFF
size: -; V: TRBV18; J: TRBJ1-5; D: TRBD1; DNA: TGTGCCAGCTCACCTACAGACAGGGGTCGGGGTCAGCCCCAGCATTTT; CDR3: CASSPTDRGRGQPQHF
size: -; V: TRBV5-4; J: TRBJ1-3; D: -; DNA: TGTGCCAGCAGCTTGGACAGGCACTCTGGAAACACCATATATTTT; CDR3: CASSLDRHSGNTIYF
size: -; V: TRBV5-6; J: TRBJ2-5; D: -; DNA: TGTGCCAGCAGCCTGCAAGAGACCCAGTACTTC; CDR3: CASSLQETQYF
size: -; V: TRBV5-1; J: TRBJ2-1; D: TRBD1; DNA: TGCGCCAGCAGCTCGGACAGGTACAATGAGCAGTTCTTC; CDR3: CASSSDRYNEQFF
size: -; V: TRBV4-1; J: TRBJ2-7; D: TRBD2; DNA: TGCGCCAGCAGCCCGTGGGGGGGCTACGAGCAGTACTTC; CDR3: CASSPWGGYEQYF
size: few; V: TRBV18; J: TRBJ2-7; D: TRBD2; DNA: TGTGCCAGCTCACCAAGTCTACTAGCGGGTTCCTACGAGCAGTACTTC; CDR3: CASSPSLLAGSYEQYF